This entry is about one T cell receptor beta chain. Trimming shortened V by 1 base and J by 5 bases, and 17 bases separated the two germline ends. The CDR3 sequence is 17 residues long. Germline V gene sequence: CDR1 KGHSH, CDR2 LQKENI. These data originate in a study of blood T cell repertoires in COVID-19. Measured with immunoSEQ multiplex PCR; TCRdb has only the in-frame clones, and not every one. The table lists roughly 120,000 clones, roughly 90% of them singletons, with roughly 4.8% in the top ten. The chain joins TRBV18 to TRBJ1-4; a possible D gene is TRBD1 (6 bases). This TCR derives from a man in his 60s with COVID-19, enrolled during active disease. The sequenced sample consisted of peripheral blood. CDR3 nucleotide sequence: TGTGCCAGCTCACCACAGGCCCCGCGGGGGGCGAATGAAAAACTGTTTTTT. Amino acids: CASSPQAPRGANEKLFF.